The clone carrying this TCR beta chain was observed at least ten times. The sample comes from a study of T cells in Graves' hyperthyroidism and ophthalmopathy. It was at first hyperthyroidism diagnosis, before any ophthalmopathy symptoms, that the blood sample was taken. The TCR beta CDR3 regions underwent amplification using RNA transcripts as the source. The TCR CDR3 first-round RT-PCR relied on the HTBI primer set. TCRdb redid the calling of the multiplex PCR reads with MiXCR, one entry per CDR3 protein. Altogether 690,000 or so distinct CDR3 sequences are present, about 19% being singletons, with the ten largest covering 16%. The material sequenced was blood. The TCR was taken from a woman between 45 and 60 years old with Graves' hyperthyroidism that later progressed to Graves' ophthalmopathy.

Here the CDR3 reads CASSPTGTLNTEAFF. The CDR3 DNA sequence: TGTGCCAGCTCACCTACCGGGACGTTAAACACTGAAGCTTTCTTT. The chain joins TRBV18 to TRBJ1-1; D may be TRBD1 (5 bases). CDR1 is KGHSH and CDR2 is LQKENI in the germline V gene. V was cut by 3 bases and J by 2 bases, with 13 bases left in between. The CDR3 runs 15 residues.